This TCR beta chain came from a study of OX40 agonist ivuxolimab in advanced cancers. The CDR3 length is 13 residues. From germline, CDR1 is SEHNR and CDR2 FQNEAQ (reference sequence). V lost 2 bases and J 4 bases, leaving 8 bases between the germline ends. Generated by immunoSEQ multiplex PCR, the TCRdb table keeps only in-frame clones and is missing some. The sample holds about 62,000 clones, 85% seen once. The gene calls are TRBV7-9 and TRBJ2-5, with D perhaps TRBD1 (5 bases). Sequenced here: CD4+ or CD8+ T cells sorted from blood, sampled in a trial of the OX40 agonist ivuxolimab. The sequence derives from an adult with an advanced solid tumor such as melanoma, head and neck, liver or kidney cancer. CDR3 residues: CASSLRQLETQYF. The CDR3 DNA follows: TGTGCCAGCAGCTTACGACAGCTAGAGACCCAGTACTTC.